These 23 T cell receptor beta chains were sequenced from one sample in a study of shared clonotypes between healthy human individuals. Assay used: immunoSEQ multiplex PCR; TCRdb lists only in-frame clones, some missing. The data contain about 480,000 clones, almost 80% of them singletons. The sequenced sample was PBMCs. The origin of the receptors is a woman aged 35 to 49 in good health. Some clones in this sample may be carry-over from other donors' samples.

The V gene is TRBV9, the J gene TRBJ2-7; maybe TRBD2 (6 bases). CDR3 length: 14 residues. Germline V CDR1 and CDR2: SGDLS, YYNGEE. V lost 0 bases, J lost 7 bases, and 14 bases lay in between. CDR3 DNA: TGTGCCAGCAGCGTAGGGGGGGAGACGGCTGAGCAGTACTTC. It encodes CASSVGGETAEQYF.

This clone was counted between two and nine times. The rearrangement links TRBV7-8 to TRBJ1-2, with D maybe TRBD1 (6 bases). Deletions cut 1 base from V and 4 bases from J, with 16 bases between. CDR3 length: 16 amino acids. Germline V gives CDR1 SGHVS, CDR2 FQNEAQ. The DNA of the CDR3 is TGTGCCAGCAGCTTAGGGTGGGCAGGGGAGGGCTATGGCTACACCTTC. It specifies CASSLGWAGEGYGYTF.

CDR3: CSVQTGGAGGPTQFF. In nucleotides, the CDR3 is TGCAGCGTTCAAACGGGTGGAGCGGGAGGGCCTACCCAGTTCTTC. This chain connects TRBV29-1 to TRBJ2-1, with 10 bases fitting TRBD2. In germline, CDR1 is SQVTM, CDR2 ANQGSEA. The CDR3 extends over 15 amino acids. V shed 5 bases and J 13 bases; nucleotides not matched to a gene: 17.

CDR3 DNA: TGTGCCAGCAGCTTGGACGGTACAACACACCACGAGCAGTACTTC. It yields the protein CASSLDGTTHHEQYF. This rearrangement joins TRBV7-2 to TRBJ2-7; D gene uncertain. Trimming pared 3 bases from V and 5 bases from J, leaving 17 bases between. Germline loops: CDR1 SGHTA, CDR2 FQGNSA. The CDR3 has 15 amino acids.

The chain employs TRBV18 and TRBJ2-5; maybe TRBD1 (6 bases). Trimming left V 5 bases short and J 5 bases short, with 15 bases between. Per the germline V gene, CDR1 is KGHSH and CDR2 is LQKENI. The CDR3 contains 14 residues. The CDR3 sequence: CASSLQGGDETQYF. The CDR3 coding sequence is TGTGCCAGCTCATTACAGGGCGGTGATGAGACCCAGTACTTC.

This clone has just a few counts. V and J are TRBV7-9 and TRBJ1-5; 10 bases align to TRBD1. From germline, CDR1 is SEHNR and CDR2 FQNEAQ (reference sequence). The V segment lost 6 bases and the J segment 3 bases; nucleotides outside the gene matches: 8. The CDR3 is 16 amino acids. As DNA, the CDR3 is TGTGCCAGCAGGGGTGGGGACAGGGGCACCAATCAGCCCCAGCATTTT. This gives the protein CASRGGDRGTNQPQHF. Full variable domain (missing parts from reference TRBV7-9 and TRBJ1-5): DTGVSQNPRHKITKRGQNVTFRCDPISEHNRLYWYRQTLGQGPEFLTYFQNEAQLEKSRLLSDRFSAERPKGSFSTLEIQRTEQGDSAMYLCASRGGDRGTNQPQHFGDGTRLSIL.

This sequence joins TRBV29-1 and TRBJ2-1; 7 positions agree with TRBD2. CDR1 SQVTM and CDR2 ANQGSEA come from the germline V gene. V dropped 7 bases and J dropped 4; count of bases not matched to a gene: 4. This CDR3 region has 12 residues. Here the CDR3 DNA reads TGCAGCGCCGGGACTATTTACAATGAGCAGTTCTTC. It yields the protein CSAGTIYNEQFF.

The chain employs TRBV27 and TRBJ2-4; D tentatively fits TRBD1 or TRBD2 (6 bases each). Trimming pared 6 bases from V and 3 bases from J, leaving 18 bases between. In germline, CDR1 is MNHEY, CDR2 SMNVEV (reference sequence). The CDR3 contains 16 residues. The CDR3 DNA reads as TGTGCCAGCAGCCTTGGAGGGGGTCGGGGCAAAAACATTCAGTACTTC. Its translation is CASSLGGGRGKNIQYF.

This clone came up many times. The rearrangement links TRBV10-3 to TRBJ2-2; TRBD2 agrees at 8 bases. The V and J ends lost 0 bases and 2 bases, in that order; junction bases with no gene match: 2. The CDR3 runs 16 residues. Germline V gene data show CDR1 as ENHRY and CDR2 as SYGVKD. CDR3 loop: CAISESSGGNTGELFF. The CDR3 region has the DNA TGTGCCATCAGTGAGTCCAGCGGGGGTAACACCGGGGAGCTGTTTTTT.

The gene calls are TRBV6-6 and TRBJ2-7, with D uncertain. The germline V gene encodes CDR1 MNHNY and CDR2 SVGAGI (reference sequence). Trimming took off 2 bases at V and 2 bases at J, with 13 bases between the two ends. The CDR3 runs 15 residues. The CDR3 reads CASSYRVQAPYEQYF. CDR3 DNA: TGTGCCAGCAGTTACCGCGTGCAGGCGCCCTACGAGCAGTACTTC.

As DNA, the CDR3 is TGTGCCAGTAGTCAAAGCGGGAGAGGCGAGCAGTACTTC. It translates to CASSQSGRGEQYF. V gene TRBV19 combines with J gene TRBJ2-7; 8 bases agree with TRBD2. Germline CDR1 and CDR2: LNHDA and SQIVND (reference sequence). The CDR3 is made up of 13 amino acids. The junction had 6 bases not matched to a gene; V was cut back by 5 bases and J by 6 bases. Together with reference TRBV19 and TRBJ2-7, the CDR3 gives the full variable domain: DGGITQSPKYLFRKEGQNVTLSCEQNLNHDAMYWYRQDPGQGLRLIYYSQIVNDFQKGDIAEGYSVSREKKESFPLTVTSAQKNPTAFYLCASSQSGRGEQYFGPGTRLTVT.

CDR3 amino acids: CASSPGPSSNQPQHF. The CDR3 nucleotides read TGTGCCAGCAGCCCAGGGCCATCGAGCAATCAGCCCCAGCATTTT. This chain joins TRBV5-6 and TRBJ1-5, with D possibly TRBD1 on 5 matching bases. This CDR3 region has 15 residues. Germline loops: CDR1 SGHDT, CDR2 YYEEEE. Trimming removed 4 bases at V and 1 base at J, with 12 bases between. The full variable domain, completed using reference TRBV5-6 and TRBJ1-5, is DAGVTQSPTHLIKTRGQQVTLRCSPKSGHDTVSWYQQALGQGPQFIFQYYEEEERQRGNFPDRFSGHQFPNYSSELNVNALLLGDSALYLCASSPGPSSNQPQHFGDGTRLSIL.

The chain uses TRBV10-2 and TRBJ1-4; D ambiguous. The CDR3 contains 14 residues. The germline gives CDR1 WSHSY, CDR2 SAAADI. The V gene lost 8 bases and the J gene lost 8 bases, with 18 bases spanning the gap. In DNA form, the CDR3 reads TGCGCCAGCCGACCCCCTAGAGGAGGAGAAAAACTGTTTTTT. Protein product: CASRPPRGGEKLFF.

The chain is built from TRBV28 and TRBJ2-5; no firm D call. The J call may be in error: the DNA end matches TRBJ2-7 better. Germline loops: CDR1 MDHEN, CDR2 SYDVKM. This CDR3 spans 12 amino acids. CDR3 protein: CASSLSRYEQYF. The CDR3 nucleotides read TGTGCCAGCAGTTTGTCGCGTTACGAGCAGTACTTC.

V and J are TRBV28 and TRBJ1-5; D unclear. Germline-derived CDR1 and CDR2 are MDHEN and SYDVKM. The CDR3 loop spans 15 amino acids. Trimming shortened V by 6 bases and J by 3 bases, and 15 bases separated the two germline ends. The CDR3 is CASRLSDRANQPQHF. Written as DNA, the CDR3 is TGTGCCAGCAGACTCTCAGATCGGGCCAATCAGCCCCAGCATTTT.

The chain carries TRBV7-9 and TRBJ1-2; the D gene is possibly TRBD1 (5 bases). The CDR3 spans 14 residues. Trimming took off 2 bases at V and 4 bases at J, with 11 bases between the two ends. The germline CDR1 and CDR2 sequences are SEHNR and FQNEAQ (reference sequence). CDR3 sequence reads: CASSLSGSGYGYTF. For the CDR3, the DNA is TGTGCCAGCAGCTTATCAGGGAGTGGCTATGGCTACACCTTC.

The chain recombines TRBV7-2 with TRBJ2-7; no firm D call. The V end lost 3 bases, the J end lost 3 bases, and 3 bases lay between the germline ends. This CDR3 spans 11 amino acids. In germline, CDR1 is SGHTA, CDR2 FQGNSA. The CDR3 spells CASSFHYEQYF. The CDR3 region has the DNA TGTGCCAGCAGCTTCCACTACGAGCAGTACTTC.

The rearrangement links TRBV25-1 to TRBJ2-5, with D unresolved. CDR1 and CDR2 from the germline V gene are MGHDK and SYGVNS. CDR3 length: 14 residues. V was trimmed by 0 bases and J by 2 bases, leaving 7 bases between them. The CDR3 bases are TGTGCCAGCAGTGAATATCGAGCGCAAGAGACCCAGTACTTC. It is translated as CASSEYRAQETQYF. Filled out from reference TRBV25-1 and TRBJ2-5, the complete variable domain reads EADIYQTPRYLVIGTGKKITLECSQTMGHDKMYWYQQDPGMELHLIHYSYGVNSTEKGDLSSESTVSRIRTEHFPLTLESARPSHTSQYLCASSEYRAQETQYFGPGTRLLVL.

The chain has TRBV28 and TRBJ2-7; D possibly corresponds to TRBD2 (6 bases). Germline V lookup: CDR1 MDHEN, CDR2 SYDVKM. The V and J ends lost 3 bases and 1 base respectively, with 10 bases between them. CDR3 size: 14 residues. CDR3 sequence (DNA): TGTGCCAGCAGTTTTCGCGGGAAGTCCTACGAGCAGTACTTC. This sequence encodes CASSFRGKSYEQYF.

This clone has only one observation. Other DNA sequences in this specimen translate into the identical CDR3. This chain connects TRBV6-5 to TRBJ1-5, with 9 bases that match TRBD1. V lost 5 bases and J lost 6; bases outside the gene matches: 2. CDR1 is MNHEY, CDR2 SVGAGI, per germline. This CDR3 comprises 13 residues. CDR3 coding DNA: TGTGCCAGCAGTACAGGGGGCGGTCAGCCCCAGCATTTT. It specifies CASSTGGGQPQHF.

The chain carries TRBV18 and TRBJ2-7; 7 bases match TRBD1. V was clipped by 5 bases and J by 1 base; unmatched bases: 5. Germline V gives CDR1 KGHSH, CDR2 LQKENI. CDR3 length equals 14 residues. The CDR3 nucleotides read TGTGCCAGCTCAAGGACAGGACCTTCCTACGAGCAGTACTTC. It codes for CASSRTGPSYEQYF.

The chain recombines TRBV2 with TRBJ1-5; D is perhaps TRBD1 (5 bases). Germline V gives CDR1 SNHLY, CDR2 FYNNEI. The germline V and J ends were trimmed by 4 bases and 7 bases, with 17 bases remaining between them. This CDR3 spans 15 amino acids. The CDR3 DNA follows: TGTGCCAGCAGTGCGTGGCGGGAGCCAGGGCAGCCCCAGCATTTT. As protein: CASSAWREPGQPQHF.

This chain joins TRBV4-1 and TRBJ2-7; maybe TRBD2 (6 bases). The CDR3 extends over 15 amino acids. Germline loops: CDR1 MGHRA, CDR2 YSYEKL. Deletions cut 0 bases from V and 1 base from J, with 10 bases between. DNA for the CDR3: TGCGCCAGCAGCCAAGAAGGGACTGGTTCCTACGAGCAGTACTTC. Translating it yields CASSQEGTGSYEQYF.